This T cell receptor (beta chain) came from a study of lymphopenia after photon versus proton radiotherapy. Sequencing used immunoSEQ multiplex PCR; TCRdb keeps in-frame clones, though not all of them. Here the sample spans fewer than 20,000 clones, about 92% being singletons. This receptor was taken from a woman aged 40-49 years with cholangiocarcinoma. The sequences come from peripheral blood, collected from a patient treated with photon-based radiotherapy.

CDR3: CASSSGSTEAFF. For the CDR3, the DNA is TGTGCCAGCAGTTCCGGGAGCACTGAAGCTTTCTTT. The V and J genes are TRBV27 and TRBJ1-1; D is uncertain. The CDR3 has 12 amino acids. V was cut by 4 bases and J by 4 bases, with 7 bases left in between. The germline gives CDR1 MNHEY, CDR2 SMNVEV (reference sequence).